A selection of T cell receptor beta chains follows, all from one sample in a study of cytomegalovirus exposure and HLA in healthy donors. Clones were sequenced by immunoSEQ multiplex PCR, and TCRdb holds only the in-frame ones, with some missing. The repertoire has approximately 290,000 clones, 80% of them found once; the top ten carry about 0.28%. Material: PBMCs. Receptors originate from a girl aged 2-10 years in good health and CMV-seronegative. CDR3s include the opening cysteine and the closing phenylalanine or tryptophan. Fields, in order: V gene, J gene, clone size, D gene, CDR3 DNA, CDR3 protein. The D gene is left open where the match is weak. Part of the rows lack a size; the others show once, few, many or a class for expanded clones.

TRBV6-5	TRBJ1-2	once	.	TGTGCCAGCAGACCTACTGACGGACACGACGGCTACACCTTC	CASRPTDGHDGYTF
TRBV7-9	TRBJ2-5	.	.	TGTGCCAGTCAGGGGACGCAGACCCAGTACTTC	CASQGTQTQYF
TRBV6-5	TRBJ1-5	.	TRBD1	TGTGCCAGCAGCCGACAGGGACCTAATCAGCCCCAGCATTTT	CASSRQGPNQPQHF
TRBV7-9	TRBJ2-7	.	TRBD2	TGTGCCAGCAGGTACATCGGGACTAGCGGCTCCTACGAGCAGTACTTC	CASRYIGTSGSYEQYF
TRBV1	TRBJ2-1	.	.	TGCACCAGCATCAACGGGACTAGCGGGAATCAAGATGAGCAGTTCTTC	CTSINGTSGNQDEQFF
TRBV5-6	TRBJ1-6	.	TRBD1	TGTGCCAGCAGCAGCTTGAGGGGGGGGACAGGCCTCGGGGATTCACCCCTCCACTTT	CASSSLRGGTGLGDSPLHF
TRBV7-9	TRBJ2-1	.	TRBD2	TGTGCCAGCAGCTCCTTGGGACTAGCGGGACATGAGCAGTTCTTC	CASSSLGLAGHEQFF
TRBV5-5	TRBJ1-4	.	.	TGTGCCAGCAGCACCATGGCCGAAAAACTGTTTTTT	CASSTMAEKLFF
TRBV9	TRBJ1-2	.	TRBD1	TGTGCCAGCAGCCCCAACCCCGGACAGGTCTATGGCTACACCTTC	CASSPNPGQVYGYTF
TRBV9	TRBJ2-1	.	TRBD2	TGTGCCAGCAGCCCAGGGGGGACTAGCGGGTACAATGAGCAGTTCTTC	CASSPGGTSGYNEQFF
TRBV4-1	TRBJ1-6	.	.	TGCGCCAGCAGCCTTAGTTATAATTCACCCCTCCACTTT	CASSLSYNSPLHF
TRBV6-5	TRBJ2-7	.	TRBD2	TGTGCCAGCAGTTACTCTCTAGCGGGAGGTTCCTACGAGCAGTACTTC	CASSYSLAGGSYEQYF
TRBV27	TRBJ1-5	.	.	TGTGCCAGCAGCCATTTACCCTTATGGAAAGGGGATAATCAGCCCCAGCATTTT	CASSHLPLWKGDNQPQHF
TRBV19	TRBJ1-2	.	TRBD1	TGTGCCAGTAGTGCCACCCCGGGACAGGGAAGCTATGGCTACACCTTC	CASSATPGQGSYGYTF
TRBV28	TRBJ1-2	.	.	TGTGCCAGCAGTTTACCCACCCTAGGCTACACCTTC	CASSLPTLGYTF
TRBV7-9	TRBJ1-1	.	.	TGTGCCGGGTCGGGGGAGATGAACACTGAAGCTTTCTTT	CAGSGEMNTEAFF
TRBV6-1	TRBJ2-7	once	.	TGTGCCAGCAGTGATGTACAGGGTACAATGGACGAGCAGTACTTC	CASSDVQGTMDEQYF
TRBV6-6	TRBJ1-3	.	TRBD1	TGTGCCAGCACCTCGGGACAGAGAAACACCATATATTTT	CASTSGQRNTIYF
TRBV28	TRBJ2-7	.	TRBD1	TGTGCCAGCAACTTGGACAGGGGGTTCGAGCAGTACTTC	CASNLDRGFEQYF
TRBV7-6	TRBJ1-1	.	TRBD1	TGTGCCAGCAGCTTTAGGGGGCTAGGTTCGTGGACTGAAGCTTTCTTT	CASSFRGLGSWTEAFF
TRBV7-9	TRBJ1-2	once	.	TGTGCCAGCAGTTCTCTTAGGACAGCTCTTTTAAACTATGGCTACACCTTC	CASSSLRTALLNYGYTF
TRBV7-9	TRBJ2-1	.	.	TGTGCCAGCAGCTTGGGGCCCGTGACTTACAATGAGCAGTTCTTC	CASSLGPVTYNEQFF
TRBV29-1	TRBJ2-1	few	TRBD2	TGCAGCGTTGTCCCGTCGACTAGCGGGAGCCGGAATGAGCAGTTCTTC	CSVVPSTSGSRNEQFF
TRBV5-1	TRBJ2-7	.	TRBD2	TGCGCCAGCAGCCTACTCGGGGGGGCCGTCGGTGAGCAGTACTTC	CASSLLGGAVGEQYF
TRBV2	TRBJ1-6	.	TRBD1	TGTGCCAGCAGTGAAGCGCGAGGACAGGGTATATCACCCCTCCACTTT	CASSEARGQGISPLHF
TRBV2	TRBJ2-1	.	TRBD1	TGTGCCAGCAGGAACAGGGGGCCTGAGCAGTTCTTC	CASRNRGPEQFF
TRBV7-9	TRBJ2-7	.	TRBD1	TGTGCCAGCAGGTTAGGACAGGGGTCGACCTACGAGCAGTACTTC	CASRLGQGSTYEQYF
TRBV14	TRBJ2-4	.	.	TGTGCCAGCTCAACAGCCCACGGCATCATTCAGTACTTC	CASSTAHGIIQYF
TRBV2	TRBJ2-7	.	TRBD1	TGTGCCAGCAGTGAAGGGATAGTCGGGACAGACACCTACGAGCAGTACTTC	CASSEGIVGTDTYEQYF
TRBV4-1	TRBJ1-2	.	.	TGCGCCAGCAGCCGTCGGCCAGGGCCCTACTCTAACTATGGCTACACCTTC	CASSRRPGPYSNYGYTF
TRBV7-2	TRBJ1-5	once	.	TGTGCCAGCAGCTTATACCCAGGGTGGGATCAGCCCCAGCATTTT	CASSLYPGWDQPQHF
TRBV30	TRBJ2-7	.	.	TGTGCCTGGAGTTGGGGCAGGGACTACGAGCAGTACTTC	CAWSWGRDYEQYF
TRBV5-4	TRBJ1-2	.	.	TGTGCCAGCAGCCTAATAGCAGGGGCTGGCTACACCTTC	CASSLIAGAGYTF
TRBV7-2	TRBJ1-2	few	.	TGTGCCAGCAGCTTAGAGAGGAATCCCATCTATGGCTACACCTTC	CASSLERNPIYGYTF
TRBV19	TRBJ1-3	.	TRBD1	TGTGCCAGTAGTATGGACAGGGGAAACACCATATATTTT	CASSMDRGNTIYF
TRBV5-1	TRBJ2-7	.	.	TGCGCCAGCAGTCGAAGGGGCGCGGGGGAGCAGTACTTC	CASSRRGAGEQYF
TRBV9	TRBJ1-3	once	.	TGTGCCAGCAGCGTAGGCACAGGTGCTGGAAACACCATATATTTT	CASSVGTGAGNTIYF
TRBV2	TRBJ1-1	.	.	TGTGCCAGCAGTGAACAACGGGGTCGGTACACTGAAGCTTTCTTT	CASSEQRGRYTEAFF
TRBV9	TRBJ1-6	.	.	TGTGCCAGCAGCGTAGCGGGAAACACCATTTCACCCCTCCACTTT	CASSVAGNTISPLHF
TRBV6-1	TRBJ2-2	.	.	TGTGCCACCCCGCCCAACAGATACACCGGGGAGCTGTTTTTT	CATPPNRYTGELFF
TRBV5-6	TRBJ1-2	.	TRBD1	TGTGCCAGCAGCTCAACCCGGGACAGGGACTATGGCTACACCTTC	CASSSTRDRDYGYTF
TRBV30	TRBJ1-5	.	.	TGTGCCTGGGCAATAGGGGCAGGGGATCAGCCCCAGCATTTT	CAWAIGAGDQPQHF
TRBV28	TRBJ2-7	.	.	TGTGCCAGCAGTTCCGCGAGGTACGAGCAGTACTTC	CASSSARYEQYF
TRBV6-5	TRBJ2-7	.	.	TGTGCCAGCAGTCCCCGGCAGGGAAAGCAGTACTTC	CASSPRQGKQYF
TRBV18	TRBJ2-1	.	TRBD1	TGTGCCAGCTCACCACCCGGTGTTTCGGGACAGGGGTACAATGAGCAGTTCTTC	CASSPPGVSGQGYNEQFF
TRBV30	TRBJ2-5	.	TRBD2	TGTGCCTGGGGACTAGCGGGGAAAGAGACCCAGTACTTC	CAWGLAGKETQYF